These 2 T cell receptor beta chains came from one sample sequenced in a study of T cell responses to AZD1222 COVID-19 vaccine. Produced via immunoSEQ multiplex PCR; TCRdb's table is partial and in-frame only. The repertoire holds around 130,000 clones, with 85% to 95% as singletons. Sample: peripheral blood, taken on day 0 of AZD1222 vaccination. These receptors were obtained from an adult in good health.

The chain has TRBV29-1 and TRBJ1-1; D is undetermined. V was clipped by 4 bases and J by 1 base, with 13 bases between them. Per the germline V gene, CDR1 is SQVTM and CDR2 is ANQGSEA. The CDR3 contains 14 residues. Written as DNA, the CDR3 is TGCAGCGTTGGGGTATTAGAGTCGAACACTGAAGCTTTCTTT. It translates to CSVGVLESNTEAFF.

The sample holds one count of this clone. In nucleotides, the CDR3 is TGTGCCAGCAGTTCCCAGTGGTTACCAAATCAGCCCCAGCATTTT. This codes for CASSSQWLPNQPQHF. The V gene is TRBV28, the J gene TRBJ1-5; D not certain. V was trimmed by 4 bases and J by 4 bases, leaving 14 bases between them. This CDR3 spans 15 amino acids. Germline V gene data show CDR1 as MDHEN and CDR2 as SYDVKM.